The sequence of this TCR beta chain was determined in a study of blood T cells in healthy people across ages. Overall study findings and caveats: Per million T cells, the diversity of TCR beta decreased roughly linearly as age advanced.

Those donating, healthy Caucasian individuals from Russia, were aged about 6 to 100. With respect to this clonotype: What it binds is not known.

It was with a sample-barcoded 5' primer and a J-beta primer mix that a second PCR of about 7 to 12 cycles was run. Every molecule of cDNA carried a tag from a template-switch adaptor with 12 random nucleotides. TCRdb reprocessed the 5' RACE reads via MiXCR and lists one record per CDR3 protein. The table records about 1,400,000 distinct CDR3 sequences, roughly 64% of them present only once. Germline trimming cut 2 bases from V and 7 bases from J; bases unmatched to any gene: 6. The CDR3 is 15 amino acids. CDR1 MRHNA and CDR2 SNTAGT come from the germline V gene. The sequencing input was blood. The rearrangement joins TRBV6-4 to TRBJ2-1, with 9 bases lining up with TRBD2. The sequence derives from a man between 18 and 29 years old in good health. CDR3 sequence (DNA): TGTGCCAGCAGTGACGTTAGCGGGAGTGGTAATGAGCAGTTCTTC. Encoded protein: CASSDVSGSGNEQFF.